This T cell receptor (beta chain) was recovered during a study of T cells in narcolepsy. On the study more broadly: Patients with NT1 or NT2 and healthy control donors were enrolled. Findings and caveats of the study: Some memory CD4+ repertoires had no autoreactive clone sequences. Reportedly, autoreactive clonotypes were serially detected in patients' blood but not controls'. Autoreactive HCRT-specific and TRIB2-specific clonotypes were marked in same-patient CSF-versus-blood CD4+ comparisons.

For this clone: Its target is unknown.

Here immunoSEQ multiplex PCR was the method, and the copy in TCRdb shows in-frame clones only, minus some. The sample has 30,000 to 35,000 clones, under 85% seen once. The V end was cut by 9 bases, the J end by 3 bases, with 12 bases between. This CDR3 is 13 amino acids long. The germline V gene has CDR1 ENHRY and CDR2 SYGVKD. This sequence was found in a human donor in good health. The sequencing sample was made of memory (CD45RA-) CD4+ T cells from blood. The V call is TRBV10-3, the J call TRBJ1-3; D gene uncertain. CDR3 DNA sequence: TGTGCCATAGGTGGTTTGGTTGGAAACACCATATATTTT. It translates to CAIGGLVGNTIYF.